The clone carrying this TCR beta chain was observed at least ten times. Its antigen is currently unknown. The data originate from a study of identical twins. Study findings and constraints: Models underestimated TCR alpha sharing (out-of-frame) in monozygotic twins.

With template switching, a universal primer site was added, and the cDNA carried unique molecular identifiers. In TCRdb, the 5' RACE reads were re-called with MiXCR into one record per CDR3 protein. This sample has roughly 700,000 distinct CDR3 sequences; approximately 9% occur once, and the top ten carry around 0.95%. The same specimen was also included in a second study, on yellow fever vaccine responses in identical twins.

The sequence was obtained from a woman under 30 in good health. Material for sequencing was PBMCs.

DNA for the CDR3: TGCAGCGCCTACATCCAAGAGACCCAGTACTTC. This sequence encodes CSAYIQETQYF. The chain couples TRBV29-1 to TRBJ2-5; the D is unclear. CDR3 length equals 11 residues. The germline CDR1 and CDR2 sequences are SQVTM and ANQGSEA. Trimming took off 7 bases at V and 1 base at J, with 7 bases between the two ends.